This T cell receptor (beta chain) was recovered during a study of blood T cell repertoires in COVID-19 (TCRdb year 2020). Turning to the overall study: The collaborator samples originated in the United States, Italy and Spain and spanned the acute and convalescent phases of COVID-19. Deeply sampled blood TCRbeta repertoires from subjects exposed to, actively infected with, or recovered from COVID-19 were included in the dataset. The repertoires were released in a freely available public database intended as a resource for research on the immune response to SARS-CoV-2. Where available, HLA class I and class II types were obtained from metadata supplied by the sample provider rather than from assay-based typing. The material from the prospective study consisted of cDNA or gDNA derived from T cells, B-cell-depleted T cells, or PBMCs. A de-identified subject ID, COVID-19 status, age in years and sex were almost always included in the sample metadata. The samples were drawn from two sources: the first 160 participants of the ongoing ImmuneRACE study, and approximately 1,300 subjects contributed by 6 global collaborators.

V is shortened by 0 bases, J by 5 bases, and the region joining them spans 8 bases. Based on the germline V gene, the CDR1 and CDR2 sequences are SGHRS and YFSETQ. There are 14 amino acids in the CDR3, from cysteine to phenylalanine inclusive. Kept here is only the CDR3 DNA, which spans 42 bases and is read in frame from base 1. General study outcomes and caveats: The quantity of clinical and demographic metadata differed by source and by participant and was supplied without curation.

Enrolling through a virtual design, the prospective study's participants ranged in age from roughly 18 to 90 years and lived across about two dozen United States geographic areas. In the prospective study, cohorts were assigned on the basis of participant-reported clinical history obtained from a screening survey and a study questionnaire. ImmuneRACE Cohort 3 recovered participants were defined by two consecutive negative NP/OP PCR tests, healthcare professional clearance, or symptom resolution. Mobile phlebotomists in the prospective study collected whole blood, serum and a nasopharyngeal or oropharyngeal swab from every participant. Additional blood draws and questionnaires over an approximately 2-month period could optionally be provided by prospective study participants. Blood samples from the prospective study were shipped frozen or at room temperature prior to DNA extraction. The immunoSEQ Assay, a bias-controlled multiplex PCR, was used to amplify TCRbeta CDR3 regions from genomic DNA. The paper's data handling went like this. The number of nucleated cells in each sample was estimated from the amplification of reference gene primers within the assay. Sequence reads were collapsed and filtered to measure the absolute abundance of every unique TCRbeta CDR3 rearrangement. For each sample, productive Simpson clonality was calculated by taking the square root of Simpson's diversity index across productive rearrangements. The table comes from immuneACCESS by way of TCRdb, which keeps in-frame sequences with V and J called. Part of the clones is missing from these tables; in studies checked, under half for an unresolved V gene and the rest for unknown reasons. Clone size and V and J calls were adopted from that table, with D and trimming inferred from the DNA. A total of about 150,000 clones appear in this sample, 80% to 90% of them only once. Clones ranked in the top ten supply approximately 4.5% of the sample.

A remark on this clone: This clone's antigen is unknown. One base away there is no much larger clone; base qualities are not given.

The chain was built from TRBV5-1 and TRBJ1-4; a tentative D call is TRBD1 (6 bases match). The receptor was derived from a man aged 50 to 59 who had recovered from COVID-19. What was sequenced was PBMCs or T cells enriched from blood (not recorded which). The nucleotide sequence reads TGCGCCAGCAGCTTGGGGCAGGGGAATGAAAAACTGTTTTTT. Translated, it gives CASSLGQGNEKLFF. Outside the CDR3, residues come from the reference TRBV5-1 and TRBJ1-4 proteins, so the full variable domain is: KAGVTQTPRYLIKTRGQQVTLSCSPISGHRSVSWYQQTPGQGLQFLFEYFSETQRNKGNFPGRFSGRQFSNSRSEMNVSTLELGDSALYLCASSLGQGNEKLFFGSGTQLSVL.